The T cell receptor (beta chain) under discussion was sequenced for a study of OX40 agonist ivuxolimab in advanced cancers. Background on the study: Enrollees could have had prior anti-PD-1, anti-PD-L1 or anti-CTLA-4 therapy, which more than 30% had received.

Germline lookup yields CDR1 LNHDA and CDR2 SQIVND (reference sequence). This CDR3 is built from 15 residues. Losses at the gene ends were 7 bases for V and 4 bases for J; bases not matched to a gene: 10. TCRdb's table, derived via immunoSEQ multiplex PCR, lists solely in-frame clones and lacks some. The data show 65,000 to 85,000 clones, roughly 81% seen once. The chain uses TRBV19 and TRBJ1-2, with TRBD1 matching 9 bases. Source: CD4+ or CD8+ T cells sorted from blood, taken in a trial of the OX40 agonist ivuxolimab. The receptor comes from an adult with an advanced solid tumor such as melanoma, head and neck, liver or kidney cancer. The DNA of the CDR3 is TGTGCCAGTAACCATGAGGGACAGGGAGCCTATGGCTACACCTTC. Encoded protein: CASNHEGQGAYGYTF.